This T cell receptor beta chain was found in a study of T cells in Graves' hyperthyroidism and ophthalmopathy. It was RNA transcripts that yielded the amplified TCR beta CDR3 regions. First-round RT-PCR of the TCR CDR3 relied on the HTBI primer set. TCRdb ran MiXCR on the multiplex PCR reads and lists one entry per CDR3 protein. Of a few hundred thousand distinct CDR3 sequences listed, approximately 14% are singletons. Regarding this clonotype: Its antigen remains unidentified.

Study-wide findings and caveats: Most clonotypes that expanded in the thyroid above 0.001 also showed up in blood.

Absent ophthalmopathy progression within 18 months defined stable Graves' hyperthyroidism. Exclusion of patients followed from uncontrolled infection, other autoimmune disease, pregnancy or lactation. Thyroid ultrasound, orbital computed tomography, clinical symptoms, and serum thyroxine and TRAb underpinned diagnoses. Sequencing was carried out using blood. This receptor was taken from a woman aged 25 to 39 with Graves' hyperthyroidism.

The CDR3 nucleotides read TGCAGTGCCTGGGGACAGTCGAACACCGGGGAGCTGTTTTTT. It is translated as CSAWGQSNTGELFF. This chain joins TRBV20-1 and TRBJ2-2, with 7 bases lining up with TRBD1. Germline V lookup: CDR1 DFQATT, CDR2 SNEGSKA (reference sequence). Trimming at V came to 6 bases and at J to 0 bases, leaving 4 bases not matched to a gene. This CDR3 has 14 residues.